Below are 25 T cell receptor beta chains sequenced from a single sample in a study of T cell clones after liver transplantation. Sequencing used immunoSEQ multiplex PCR; TCRdb keeps in-frame clones, though not all of them. This sample has about 33,000 clones, with more than 90% found just once. The sequences come from CD8+ T cells from blood, collected 12 months after liver transplant. The origin of the receptors is a human patient who received a liver transplant. Some T cells may be provided by the graft donor.

This chain links TRBV11-2 with TRBJ2-1, with 9 nucleotides matching TRBD1. CDR3 size: 15 residues. V dropped 1 base and J dropped 7; count of bases not matched to a gene: 5. The germline CDR1 and CDR2 sequences are SGHAT and FQNNGV. The CDR3 nucleotides are TGTGCCAGCAGCTTAGGGACAGGGGATGGGAATGAGCAGTTCTTC. Amino acid sequence: CASSLGTGDGNEQFF.

This chain links TRBV7-9 with TRBJ1-1, with TRBD1 as a possible D gene (5 bases). The ends were cut back, 9 bases at V and 7 bases at J, with 15 bases in the middle. The CDR3 is 12 amino acids. Germline V CDR1 and CDR2: SEHNR, FQNEAQ (reference sequence). CDR3 nucleotides: TGTGCCAGTCAAAGAGGGGTGGGTGAAGCTTTCTTT. Translating gives CASQRGVGEAFF. Combining the CDR3 with reference TRBV7-9 and TRBJ1-1 gives the whole variable domain DTGVSQNPRHKITKRGQNVTFRCDPISEHNRLYWYRQTLGQGPEFLTYFQNEAQLEKSRLLSDRFSAERPKGSFSTLEIQRTEQGDSAMYLCASQRGVGEAFFGQGTRLTVV.

The CDR3 sequence is CASGAYVVDTQYF. The CDR3 DNA follows: TGTGCCAGCGGCGCCTACGTCGTAGATACGCAGTATTTT. The chain employs TRBV6-6 and TRBJ2-3, with D uncertain. There are 13 residues in the CDR3. In germline, CDR1 is MNHNY, CDR2 SVGAGI (reference sequence). Trimming left V 8 bases short and J 5 bases short, with 14 bases between.

This rearrangement joins TRBV10-3 to TRBJ2-5; the D gene is possibly TRBD1 (6 bases). Near its end, the DNA agrees better with TRBJ2-7, so the J call may be wrong. Germline assignment: CDR1 ENHRY and CDR2 SYGVKD. The CDR3 spans 14 residues. The CDR3 nucleotides are TGTGCCATCAGTGAGGGCAGGGGAGAATCCGAGCAGTACTTC. This encodes CAISEGRGESEQYF.

The chain recombines TRBV6-6 with TRBJ2-5; 12 bases line up with TRBD2. This CDR3 comprises 14 residues. The trim removed 6 bases at V and 4 bases at J, leaving 3 bases unmatched. The V gene's germline CDR1 is MNHNY and CDR2 SVGAGI (reference sequence). CDR3 in amino acids: CASRRLAGVETQYF. As DNA, the CDR3 is TGTGCCAGCAGACGACTAGCGGGAGTAGAGACCCAGTACTTC.

The genes are TRBV7-8 and TRBJ2-7; no reliable D call. The germline CDR1 and CDR2 sequences are SGHVS and FQNEAQ. The V end was cut by 4 bases, the J end by 5 bases, with 12 bases between. The CDR3 is made up of 13 amino acids. The CDR3 DNA reads TGTGCCAGCAGCTCAGACCCGAACGACGAGCAGTACTTC. Amino acids: CASSSDPNDEQYF.

The V and J genes are TRBV2 and TRBJ1-1, with 7 bases lining up with TRBD1. Looked up from germline, CDR1 is SNHLY and CDR2 is FYNNEI. V shed 6 bases, J shed 4 bases, and the junction held 8 bases outside the gene matches. CDR3 length: 14 residues. The CDR3 is CASRPTGEGTEAFF. The CDR3 nucleotides are TGTGCCAGCAGACCTACAGGGGAGGGCACTGAAGCTTTCTTT.

The J gene is TRBJ2-1, the V gene TRBV27; 9 bases fit TRBD2. After removal of 2 bases from V and 6 bases from J, the junction contained 5 bases not matched to a gene. The CDR3 has 15 amino acids. Germline assignment: CDR1 MNHEY and CDR2 SMNVEV (reference sequence). The DNA of the CDR3 is TGTGCCAGCAGTTTAATGGGGACTAGCCGCAATGAGCAGTTCTTC. Protein sequence: CASSLMGTSRNEQFF.

The V gene is TRBV4-1, the J gene TRBJ2-7; possible D gene TRBD1, 6 bases. The germline CDR1 and CDR2 sequences are MGHRA and YSYEKL. The CDR3 covers 15 residues. The V end lost 2 bases, the J end lost 5 bases, and 16 bases lay between the germline ends. The DNA of the CDR3 is TGCGCCAGCAGCCAAAGGGCAGGGGCGGCTGACGAGCAGTACTTC. As protein: CASSQRAGAADEQYF.

This sequence joins TRBV27 and TRBJ2-7; weak D call: TRBD2 (7 bases). Trimming stripped 5 bases from V and 1 base from J, with 18 bases between. The CDR3 has 16 residues. Germline V gives CDR1 MNHEY, CDR2 SMNVEV (reference sequence). The CDR3 sequence is CASSPLGGGPSYEQYF. The CDR3 coding sequence is TGTGCCAGCAGTCCTTTAGGGGGGGGCCCATCCTACGAGCAGTACTTC.

This rearrangement joins TRBV9 to TRBJ2-7, with D possibly TRBD2 on 5 matching bases. Germline CDR1 reads SGDLS; CDR2 reads YYNGEE. This CDR3 comprises 15 residues. Trimming left V 0 bases short and J 0 bases short, with 10 bases between. In DNA, the CDR3 is TGTGCCAGCAGCGTAGACGGACTCAACTCCTACGAGCAGTACTTC. Protein product: CASSVDGLNSYEQYF.

V is TRBV7-8 and J is TRBJ2-1; D is unclear. V dropped 5 bases and J dropped 8 bases, with 16 bases sitting between them. CDR1 is SGHVS and CDR2 is FQNEAQ in the germline V gene. This CDR3 spans 14 amino acids. As DNA, the CDR3 is TGTGCCAGCAGCCCCTGGGCTAGTAAACATGAGCAGTTCTTC. It codes for CASSPWASKHEQFF.

The chain employs TRBV21-1 and TRBJ2-7; TRBD2 is the table's D call and was not checked against the DNA. TRBV21-1 has pseudogene status. This CDR3 is 16 amino acids long. CDR3 loop: CASSKADLAVSYEQYF. CDR3 DNA: TGTGCCAGCAGCAAAGCTGATCTAGCGGTTTCCTACGAGCAGTACTTC.

By proportion, this clone is medium-sized. DNA for the CDR3: TGTGCCAGCAGCCTCGGGACAGGGGATGGCTACACCTTC. This gives the protein CASSLGTGDGYTF. This chain links TRBV11-2 with TRBJ1-2, with 10 bases fitting TRBD1. The CDR3 spans 13 residues. CDR1 is SGHAT and CDR2 is FQNNGV in the germline V gene. After removal of 5 bases from V and 6 bases from J, the junction contained 3 bases not matched to a gene.

A word on this clone: Because it lacks the conserved phenylalanine or tryptophan at the end, this CDR3 is likely a read error. J is TRBJ2-7 and V is TRBV7-3; possible D gene TRBD1, 5 bases. Germline CDR1 SGHTA, CDR2 FQGTGA. Between the trimmed V and J ends, which lost 2 bases and 3 bases, there was a span of 11 bases. The CDR3 covers 14 residues. The CDR3 DNA reads TGTGCCAGCAGCTTAGTGGACACCTACTACGAGCAGTACCTC. The encoded protein is CASSLVDTYYEQYL.

CDR3 nucleotides: TGTGCCAGCAGCCCCGTCGGTCCCTACGAGCAGTACTTC. It yields the protein CASSPVGPYEQYF. The chain employs TRBV11-2 and TRBJ2-7; D is ambiguous. Trimming shortened V by 5 bases and J by 2 bases, and 10 bases separated the two germline ends. Germline V gene sequence: CDR1 SGHAT, CDR2 FQNNGV. This CDR3 spans 13 amino acids.

The rearrangement uses TRBV5-1 and TRBJ2-2; the D is unclear. Germline assignment: CDR1 SGHRS and CDR2 YFSETQ. The V end was cut by 0 bases, the J end by 0 bases, with 9 bases between. The CDR3 extends over 16 amino acids. CDR3 residues: CASSLVAAPNTGELFF. CDR3 sequence (DNA): TGCGCCAGCAGCTTGGTCGCGGCACCGAACACCGGGGAGCTGTTTTTT.

The chain recombines TRBV28 with TRBJ2-7; D call uncertain. The CDR3 consists of 11 residues. The V gene lost 6 bases and the J gene lost 6 bases, with 9 bases spanning the gap. CDR1 is MDHEN, CDR2 SYDVKM, per germline. CDR3 sequence (DNA): TGTGCCAGCAGCCTCCTGGGCGAGCAGTACTTC. Translated, it gives CASSLLGEQYF.

The chain recombines TRBV2 with TRBJ1-2; TRBD1 matches 9 bases. Germline V lookup: CDR1 SNHLY, CDR2 FYNNEI. This CDR3 is built from 19 residues. V lost 5 bases and J lost 2; bases outside the gene matches: 18. The CDR3 DNA reads TGTGCCAGCAGTACAAACAAAATTGGGCCGGGACAGGGAAACTATGGCTACACCTTC. It codes for CASSTNKIGPGQGNYGYTF.

This chain links TRBV29-1 with TRBJ2-1, with 11 bases that match TRBD1. The V gene end was trimmed by 0 bases and the J gene end by 12 bases; junction bases not matched to a gene: 13. CDR3 length: 16 amino acids. The germline V gene has CDR1 SQVTM and CDR2 ANQGSEA. CDR3 coding DNA: TGCAGCGTTGAAGATCAGGTGGGGACAGGGGGATCTGGGCAGTTCTTC. It yields the protein CSVEDQVGTGGSGQFF.

This chain links TRBV2 with TRBJ2-1; 7 bases map to TRBD1. With 4 bases clipped from V and 1 base from J, the junction kept 1 base outside the gene matches. There are 14 residues in the CDR3. Germline values: CDR1 SNHLY, CDR2 FYNNEI. The CDR3 bases are TGTGCCAGCAGTGGGGACAGATCCTACAATGAGCAGTTCTTC. Amino acid sequence: CASSGDRSYNEQFF.

The V gene is TRBV11-3, the J gene TRBJ2-1, with 11 bases identical to TRBD1. The CDR3 sequence is 13 residues long. Germline V gives CDR1 SGHNT, CDR2 YENEEA. Trimming at V came to 5 bases and at J to 9 bases, leaving 3 bases not matched to a gene. CDR3 sequence (DNA): TGTGCCAGCAGCCCCGGGACAGGGGGTGAGCAGTTCTTC. This codes for CASSPGTGGEQFF. Combining the CDR3 with reference TRBV11-3 and TRBJ2-1 gives the whole variable domain EAGVVQSPRYKIIEKKQPVAFWCNPISGHNTLYWYLQNLGQGPELLIRYENEEAVDDSQLPKDRFSAERLKGVDSTLKIQPAELGDSAVYLCASSPGTGGEQFFGPGTRLTVL.

This clone was detected once. J is TRBJ2-1 and V is TRBV27; tentatively, D is TRBD1 (6 bases). The germline CDR1 and CDR2 sequences are MNHEY and SMNVEV (reference sequence). The V end was cut by 7 bases, the J end by 8 bases, with 15 bases between. The CDR3 spans 13 residues. The CDR3 nucleotides are TGTGCCAGCACCCCAGGGGCGACCCATGAGCAGTTCTTC. Translated, it gives CASTPGATHEQFF.

The DNA of the CDR3 is TGCGCCAGCAGCCCCTACAATGACAGGGATGAGCAGTTCTTC. Protein: CASSPYNDRDEQFF. This chain joins TRBV4-3 and TRBJ2-1; 7 nucleotides agree with TRBD1. From germline, CDR1 is LGHNA and CDR2 YSLEER. V was pared by 4 bases and J by 8 bases, with 8 bases of the junction left unmatched. The CDR3 consists of 14 residues.

This clone was detected only a few times. The rearrangement links TRBV5-5 to TRBJ2-3, with TRBD1 matching over 9 bases. Germline V gene lookup returns CDR1 SGHKS and CDR2 YYEKEE (reference sequence). V shed 0 bases and J 4 bases; nucleotides not matched to a gene: 3. CDR3 length equals 15 residues. CDR3 DNA: TGTGCCAGCAGCTTGGAACAGGGGGCCTCAGATACGCAGTATTTT. Translated: CASSLEQGASDTQYF.